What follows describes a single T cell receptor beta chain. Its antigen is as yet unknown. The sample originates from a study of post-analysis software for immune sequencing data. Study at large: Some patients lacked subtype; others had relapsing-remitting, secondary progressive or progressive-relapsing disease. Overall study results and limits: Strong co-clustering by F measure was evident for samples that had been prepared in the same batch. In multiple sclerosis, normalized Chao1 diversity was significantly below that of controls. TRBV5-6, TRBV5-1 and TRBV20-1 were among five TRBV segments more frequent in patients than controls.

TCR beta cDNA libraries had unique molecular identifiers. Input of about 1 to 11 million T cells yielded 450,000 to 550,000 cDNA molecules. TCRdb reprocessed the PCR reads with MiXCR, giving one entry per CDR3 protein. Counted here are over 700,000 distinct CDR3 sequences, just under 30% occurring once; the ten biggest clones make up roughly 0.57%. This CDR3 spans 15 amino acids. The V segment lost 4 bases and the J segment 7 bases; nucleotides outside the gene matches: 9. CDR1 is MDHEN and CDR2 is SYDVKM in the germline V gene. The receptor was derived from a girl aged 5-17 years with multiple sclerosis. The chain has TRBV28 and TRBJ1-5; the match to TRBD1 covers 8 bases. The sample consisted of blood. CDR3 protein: CASSSVRGRVQPQHF. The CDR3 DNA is TGTGCCAGCAGTTCTGTCAGGGGGCGCGTCCAGCCCCAGCATTTT.